These 12 T cell receptor beta chains share one sample of origin, sequenced in a study of early T cells in non-severe SARS-CoV-2 infection (TCRdb year 2021). Library prep was done by 5' RACE. Sequencing used a NextSeq 500. Using fastp at Q25 and MiXCR, TCRdb reprocessed the public reads and kept productive beta chains. Duplicate CDR3 protein sequences are folded into a single record with the most common DNA and genes. The sample table shows 95,000 to 120,000 distinct CDR3 sequences, and about an eighth are seen once. The ten top clones hold 3% to 3.5% of the sample. Sequencing input: whole blood. The receptors were sampled from an adult who was a healthcare worker with PCR-confirmed SARS-CoV-2 infection or an uninfected control (not recorded which).

This clonotype was detected only a few times. This rearrangement joins TRBV24-1 to TRBJ2-1; D is ambiguous. V was trimmed by 4 bases and J by 3 bases, leaving 15 bases between them. The CDR3 is 16 amino acids. Germline CDR1 and CDR2: KGHDR and SFDVKD. In DNA form, the CDR3 reads TGTGCCACCAGTGACCCAGACCTAAACGACTACAATGAGCAGTTCTTC. Protein product: CATSDPDLNDYNEQFF.

This clonotype was found many times. The chain links TRBV20-1 to TRBJ2-1; TRBD2 matches 9 bases. V shed 6 bases, J shed 0 bases, and the junction held 6 bases outside the gene matches. Germline V gene data show CDR1 as DFQATT and CDR2 as SNEGSKA (reference sequence). This CDR3 is 15 amino acids long. The CDR3 protein is CSATKLAGSYNEQFF. In nucleotides, the CDR3 is TGCAGTGCGACCAAACTAGCGGGCTCCTACAATGAGCAGTTCTTC.

This clonotype was recorded many times. The chain links TRBV29-1 to TRBJ2-7; 8 bases match TRBD1. This CDR3 has 12 amino acids. CDR1 SQVTM and CDR2 ANQGSEA come from the germline V gene. V was pared by 7 bases and J by 4 bases, with 6 bases of the junction left unmatched. The CDR3 DNA is TGCAGCGCTGGGACAGGACCTTACGAGCAGTACTTC. This codes for CSAGTGPYEQYF.

Many counts were recorded for this clonotype. The CDR3 DNA sequence: TGTGCCAGCAGCGCGGGTTCCTATGGCTACACCTTC. It is translated as CASSAGSYGYTF. This chain links TRBV5-6 with TRBJ1-2; no definite D call. The germline CDR1 and CDR2 sequences are SGHDT and YYEEEE. Trimming pared 4 bases from V and 4 bases from J, leaving 8 bases between. The CDR3 runs to 12 residues. The variable domain in full, completed from reference TRBV5-6 and TRBJ1-2, reads DAGVTQSPTHLIKTRGQQVTLRCSPKSGHDTVSWYQQALGQGPQFIFQYYEEEERQRGNFPDRFSGHQFPNYSSELNVNALLLGDSALYLCASSAGSYGYTFGSGTRLTVV.

This clonotype was detected only a few times. The V and J genes are TRBV18 and TRBJ2-7; D is possibly TRBD2 (5 bases). This CDR3 region has 15 residues. Germline V gene sequence: CDR1 KGHSH, CDR2 LQKENI. The V gene lost 1 base and the J gene lost 3 bases, with 13 bases spanning the gap. CDR3: CASSPQGVAGYEQYF. The CDR3 DNA reads TGTGCCAGCTCACCACAGGGAGTTGCCGGCTACGAGCAGTACTTC.

This chain joins TRBV20-1 and TRBJ2-1; 9 nucleotides match TRBD2. The V gene end was trimmed by 3 bases and the J gene end by 4 bases; junction bases not matched to a gene: 13. The CDR3 covers 17 residues. Germline V CDR1 and CDR2: DFQATT, SNEGSKA (reference sequence). The CDR3 here is CSARAPRGLALYNEQFF. CDR3 DNA: TGCAGTGCTAGGGCCCCACGGGGACTAGCTTTATACAATGAGCAGTTCTTC.

This clonotype has only a few counts. The gene calls are TRBV12-3 or TRBV12-4 and TRBJ2-7; 10 nucleotides match TRBD1. V shed 6 bases, J shed 8 bases, and the junction held 4 bases outside the gene matches. The CDR3 totals 12 residues. The CDR3 DNA is TGTGCCAGCAGCTTGGACAGGGGGAAGCAGTACTTC. This gives the protein CASSLDRGKQYF.

The sample holds many counts of this clonotype. The chain is built from TRBV12-5 and TRBJ1-1; unclear D gene. The CDR3 loop spans 13 amino acids. The germline V gene has CDR1 LGHNT and CDR2 FRNRAP. V lost 2 bases and J 6 bases, leaving 10 bases between the germline ends. CDR3 DNA sequence: TGTGCTAGTGGTTTGCTCTACGGGTCTGAAGCTTTCTTT. Translation gives CASGLLYGSEAFF. Drawing the rest from reference TRBV12-5 and TRBJ1-1, the complete variable domain is DARVTQTPRHKVTEMGQEVTMRCQPILGHNTVFWYRQTMMQGLELLAYFRNRAPLDDSGMPKDRFSAEMPDATLATLKIQPSEPRDSAVYFCASGLLYGSEAFFGQGTRLTVV.

This clonotype appeared a few times. This chain joins TRBV6-5 and TRBJ2-7, with 10 bases aligning to TRBD1. Germline CDR1 is MNHEY and CDR2 is SVGAGI. Trimming at V came to 2 bases and at J to 2 bases, leaving 0 bases not matched to a gene. The CDR3 length is 14 residues. The CDR3 sequence is CASSYGTGAYEQYF. The CDR3 bases are TGTGCCAGCAGTTACGGGACAGGGGCCTACGAGCAGTACTTC.

Only a few counts were recorded for this clonotype. The gene calls are TRBV6-5 and TRBJ1-4; no clear D. Germline V lookup: CDR1 MNHEY, CDR2 SVGAGI. The V end lost 2 bases, the J end lost 7 bases, and 14 bases lay between the germline ends. This CDR3 contains 15 residues. The CDR3 reads CASSYASGTPEKLFF. The CDR3 nucleotides are TGTGCCAGCAGTTACGCCAGCGGAACCCCTGAAAAACTGTTTTTT.

This clonotype has just a few counts. The gene calls are TRBV7-9 and TRBJ2-1; perhaps D is TRBD1 or TRBD2 (6 bases each). CDR3 length equals 14 residues. Germline V lookup: CDR1 SEHNR, CDR2 FQNEAQ (reference sequence). Trimming stripped 0 bases from V and 6 bases from J, with 9 bases between. CDR3: CASSLAGGFNEQFF. The DNA of the CDR3 is TGTGCCAGCAGCTTAGCAGGGGGGTTCAATGAGCAGTTCTTC.

There are many counts of this clonotype. The chain recombines TRBV5-1 with TRBJ2-7; D perhaps matches TRBD2 (6 bases). The CDR3 contains 13 residues. Germline loops: CDR1 SGHRS, CDR2 YFSETQ. V was clipped by 2 bases and J by 5 bases, with 11 bases between them. CDR3 nucleotide sequence: TGCGCCAGCAGCTTAGAGCGGGCGGACGAGCAGTACTTC. Translated, it gives CASSLERADEQYF.